The sequence of this TCR beta chain was determined in a study of cytomegalovirus exposure and HLA in healthy donors. Overall study findings and caveats: The study recorded 164 TCR beta chains that were cytomegalovirus-associated. Sequence variants that were highly shared formed a cluster that was likely a sequencing artifact.

Note on this clone: Its matching antigen is unknown.

The study ran its PCR with 60 Vbeta and 13 Jbeta primers. Clones were read by immunoSEQ multiplex PCR, and TCRdb kept only the in-frame ones, dropping some. The sample's table shows just over 150,000 clones. In germline, CDR1 is LNHNV, CDR2 YYDKDF (reference sequence). The CDR3 totals 15 residues. V dropped 8 bases and J dropped 2; count of bases not matched to a gene: 11. Source material: PBMCs. This chain connects TRBV15 to TRBJ2-5, with 7 bases that match TRBD2. This clonotype originated in a woman aged 60-70 years in good health and CMV-seronegative. The CDR3 DNA reads as TGTGCCACCCATCCGGCGGGGGAGGGTCAAGAGACCCAGTACTTC. It specifies CATHPAGEGQETQYF.